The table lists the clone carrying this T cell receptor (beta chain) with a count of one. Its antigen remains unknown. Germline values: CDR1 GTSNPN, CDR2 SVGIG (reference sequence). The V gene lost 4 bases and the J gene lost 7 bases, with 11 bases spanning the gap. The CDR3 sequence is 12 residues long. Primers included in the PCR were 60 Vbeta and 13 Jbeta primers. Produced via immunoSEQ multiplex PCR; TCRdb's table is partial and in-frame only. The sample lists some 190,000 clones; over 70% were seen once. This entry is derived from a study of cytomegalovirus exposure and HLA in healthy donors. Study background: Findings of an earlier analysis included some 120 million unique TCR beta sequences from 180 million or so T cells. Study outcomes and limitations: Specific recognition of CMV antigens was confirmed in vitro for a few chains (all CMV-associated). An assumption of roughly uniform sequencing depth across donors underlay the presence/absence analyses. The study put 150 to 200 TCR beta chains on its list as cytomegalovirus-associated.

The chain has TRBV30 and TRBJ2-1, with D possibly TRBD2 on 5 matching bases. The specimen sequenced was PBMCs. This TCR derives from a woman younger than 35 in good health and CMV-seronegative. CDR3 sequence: CAWTLDRNEQFF. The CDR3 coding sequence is TGTGCCTGGACACTAGATCGGAATGAGCAGTTCTTC.